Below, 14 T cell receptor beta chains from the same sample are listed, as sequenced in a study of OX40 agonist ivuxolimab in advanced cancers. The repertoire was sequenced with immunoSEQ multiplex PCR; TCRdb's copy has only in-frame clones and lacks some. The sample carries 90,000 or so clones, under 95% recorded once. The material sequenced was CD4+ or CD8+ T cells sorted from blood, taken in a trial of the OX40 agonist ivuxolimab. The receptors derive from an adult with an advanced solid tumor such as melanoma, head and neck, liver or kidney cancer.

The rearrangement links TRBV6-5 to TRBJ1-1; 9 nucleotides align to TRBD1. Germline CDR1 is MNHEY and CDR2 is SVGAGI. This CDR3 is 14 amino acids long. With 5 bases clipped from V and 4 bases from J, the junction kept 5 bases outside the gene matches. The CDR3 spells CASSGDRVGTEAFF. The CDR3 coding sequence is TGTGCCAGCAGTGGGGACAGGGTTGGCACTGAAGCTTTCTTT.

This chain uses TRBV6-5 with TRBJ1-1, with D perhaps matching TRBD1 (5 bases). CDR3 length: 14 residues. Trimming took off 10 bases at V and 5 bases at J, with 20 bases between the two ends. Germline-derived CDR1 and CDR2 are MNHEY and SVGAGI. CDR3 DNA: TGTGCCACCCAAGAGGGGCGTAGGAGGACTGAAGCTTTCTTT. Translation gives CATQEGRRRTEAFF.

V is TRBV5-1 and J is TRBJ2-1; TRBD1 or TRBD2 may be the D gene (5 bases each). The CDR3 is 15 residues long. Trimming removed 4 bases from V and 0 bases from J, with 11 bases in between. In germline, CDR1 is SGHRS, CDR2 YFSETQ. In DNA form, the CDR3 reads TGCGCCAGCAGCCCTTCGGGGCCCTCCTACAATGAGCAGTTCTTC. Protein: CASSPSGPSYNEQFF.

The CDR3 sequence is CASSQPATRDNYGYTF. The CDR3 nucleotides are TGCGCCAGCAGCCAGCCGGCGACCAGGGACAACTATGGCTACACCTTC. This sequence joins TRBV4-1 and TRBJ1-2, with a tentative D call TRBD1 (5 bases). Germline CDR1 and CDR2: MGHRA and YSYEKL. This CDR3 spans 16 amino acids. Trimming took off 3 bases at V and 2 bases at J, with 16 bases between the two ends.

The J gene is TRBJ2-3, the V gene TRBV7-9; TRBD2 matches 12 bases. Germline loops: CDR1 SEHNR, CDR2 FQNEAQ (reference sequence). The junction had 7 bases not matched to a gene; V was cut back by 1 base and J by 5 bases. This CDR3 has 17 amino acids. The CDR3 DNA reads TGTGCCAGCAGCTTAGGGACCCCACTAGCGGGGGGAGATACGCAGTATTTT. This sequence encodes CASSLGTPLAGGDTQYF.

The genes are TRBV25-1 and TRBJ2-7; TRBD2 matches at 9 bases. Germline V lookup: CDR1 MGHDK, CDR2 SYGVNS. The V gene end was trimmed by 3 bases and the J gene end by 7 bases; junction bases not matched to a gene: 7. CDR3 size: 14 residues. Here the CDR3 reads CASSEIAGAGEQYF. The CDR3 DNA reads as TGTGCCAGCAGTGAGATAGCGGGAGCGGGGGAGCAGTACTTC.

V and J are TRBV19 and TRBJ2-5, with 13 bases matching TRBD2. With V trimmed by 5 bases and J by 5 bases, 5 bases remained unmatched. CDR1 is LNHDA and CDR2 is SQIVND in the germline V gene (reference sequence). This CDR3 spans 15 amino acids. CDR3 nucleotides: TGTGCCAGTAGTCTCGGGACTAGCGGGATGGAGACCCAGTACTTC. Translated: CASSLGTSGMETQYF.

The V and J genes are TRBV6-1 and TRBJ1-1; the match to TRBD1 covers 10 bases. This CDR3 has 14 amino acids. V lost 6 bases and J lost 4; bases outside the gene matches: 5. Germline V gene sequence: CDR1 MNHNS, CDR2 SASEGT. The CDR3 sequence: CASRTGGRSTEAFF. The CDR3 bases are TGTGCCAGCAGGACAGGGGGCAGGAGCACTGAAGCTTTCTTT.

CDR3 DNA sequence: TGTGCCAGCAGCGTCGTACAGGGCCCAAATGGCTACACCTTC. Its translation: CASSVVQGPNGYTF. The genes are TRBV7-9 and TRBJ1-2; TRBD1 might be the D (6 bases). The V and J ends lost 5 bases and 6 bases respectively, with 16 bases between them. The germline V gene encodes CDR1 SEHNR and CDR2 FQNEAQ (reference sequence). The CDR3 length is 14 residues.

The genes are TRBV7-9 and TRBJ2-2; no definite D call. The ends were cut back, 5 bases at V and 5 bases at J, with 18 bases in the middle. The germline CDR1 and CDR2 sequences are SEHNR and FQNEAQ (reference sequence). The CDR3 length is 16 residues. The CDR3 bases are TGTGCCAGCAGCCGTTTCCGCGAAGAAGGGACCGGGGAGCTGTTTTTT. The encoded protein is CASSRFREEGTGELFF. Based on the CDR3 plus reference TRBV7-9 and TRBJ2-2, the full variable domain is DTGVSQNPRHKITKRGQNVTFRCDPISEHNRLYWYRQTLGQGPEFLTYFQNEAQLEKSRLLSDRFSAERPKGSFSTLEIQRTEQGDSAMYLCASSRFREEGTGELFFGEGSRLTVL.

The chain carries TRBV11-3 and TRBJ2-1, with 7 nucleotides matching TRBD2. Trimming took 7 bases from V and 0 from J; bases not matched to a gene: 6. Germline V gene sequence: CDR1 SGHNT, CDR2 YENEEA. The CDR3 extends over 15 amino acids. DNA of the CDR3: TGTGCCAGCATCCCGGGCGGGAGCTCCTACAATGAGCAGTTCTTC. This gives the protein CASIPGGSSYNEQFF.

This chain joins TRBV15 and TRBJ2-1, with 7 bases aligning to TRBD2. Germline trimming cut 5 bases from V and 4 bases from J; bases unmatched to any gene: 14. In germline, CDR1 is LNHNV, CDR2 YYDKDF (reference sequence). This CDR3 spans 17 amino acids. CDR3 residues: CATSGNPAGAAYNEQFF. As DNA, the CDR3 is TGTGCCACCAGCGGGAATCCGGCGGGAGCGGCTTACAATGAGCAGTTCTTC.

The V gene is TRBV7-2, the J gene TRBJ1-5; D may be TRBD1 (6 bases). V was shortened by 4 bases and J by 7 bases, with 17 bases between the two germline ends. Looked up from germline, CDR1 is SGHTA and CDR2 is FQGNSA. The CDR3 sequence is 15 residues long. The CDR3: CASSWIGGAYQPQHF. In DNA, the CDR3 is TGTGCCAGCAGCTGGATCGGGGGGGCGTACCAGCCCCAGCATTTT.

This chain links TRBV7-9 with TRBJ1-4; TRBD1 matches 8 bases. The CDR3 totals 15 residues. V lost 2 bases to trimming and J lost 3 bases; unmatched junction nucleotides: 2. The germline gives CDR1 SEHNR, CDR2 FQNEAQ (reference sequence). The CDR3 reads CASSLRGQANEKLFF. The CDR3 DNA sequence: TGTGCCAGCAGCTTAAGGGGACAGGCTAATGAAAAACTGTTTTTT.